This is a list of T cell receptor beta chains from one sample in a study of CD8 T cells in ankylosing spondylitis. TCRdb passed the 5' RACE reads through MiXCR, listing each CDR3 protein once. The table shows 240,000 or so distinct CDR3 sequences, with less than 10% occurring only once. Sequencing used blood, either unsorted or a sorted T cell fraction (not recorded which). The receptors here all came from a male donor with ankylosing spondylitis or in good health (not recorded which). The CDR3 runs from the conserved cysteine through the conserved F or W. The order of the fields is V gene, D gene, J gene, clone size, CDR3 DNA, CDR3 protein. A D gene is named only where the DNA matches it firmly. Clone size is stated in some rows and not others, as once, few, many or a class when expanded.

V: TRBV7-9
D: TRBD2
J: TRBJ2-7
size: .
DNA: TGTGCCAGCAGCTTACAGCGGGGGGGCTATCACGAGCAGTACTTC
CDR3: CASSLQRGGYHEQYF

V: TRBV4-2
D: .
J: TRBJ2-3
size: many
DNA: TGTGCCAGCAGCCCCCACCTGGGGACGGCCAGCACAGATACGCAGTATTTT
CDR3: CASSPHLGTASTDTQYF

V: TRBV5-4
D: TRBD1
J: TRBJ1-2
size: few
DNA: TGTGCCAGCAGCTTGTCTCGGGACAGGAGATATGGCTACACCTTC
CDR3: CASSLSRDRRYGYTF

V: TRBV7-9
D: .
J: TRBJ2-7
size: many
DNA: TGTGCCAGCAGCCCCCGACGCTCCTACGAGCAGTACTTC
CDR3: CASSPRRSYEQYF

V: TRBV3-1
D: .
J: TRBJ1-2
size: many
DNA: TGTGCCAGCAGCCAAAAGGCACAGACACCTGGCTACACCTTC
CDR3: CASSQKAQTPGYTF

V: TRBV4-3
D: .
J: TRBJ2-7
size: few
DNA: TGCGCCAGCAGCCAAGAGCGGGGGCCTCCCTACGAGCAGTACTTC
CDR3: CASSQERGPPYEQYF

V: TRBV5-6
D: TRBD1
J: TRBJ2-5
size: many
DNA: TGTGCCAGCAGGAAGGGGGCCCAAGAGACCCAGTACTTC
CDR3: CASRKGAQETQYF

V: TRBV2
D: .
J: TRBJ2-2
size: .
DNA: TGTGCCAGCACTGTGACCGCGGGGCCCGGGGAGCTGTTTTTT
CDR3: CASTVTAGPGELFF

V: TRBV20-1
D: .
J: TRBJ1-2
size: many
DNA: TGCAGTGCTAGAGAAACCCTGAGGGTAGATTCAAGTGGCTACACCTTC
CDR3: CSARETLRVDSSGYTF

V: TRBV18
D: .
J: TRBJ1-1
size: many
DNA: TGTGCCAGCTCACCACCGGGGGCGAGGGCTGAAGCTTTCTTT
CDR3: CASSPPGARAEAFF

V: TRBV5-1
D: TRBD2
J: TRBJ2-1
size: many
DNA: TGCGCCAGCAGCTTGTCGGGAGGCTACAATGAGCAGTTCTTC
CDR3: CASSLSGGYNEQFF

V: TRBV29-1
D: TRBD1
J: TRBJ2-1
size: many
DNA: TGCAGCGTTGAGGGGACAGGGGTCTACAATGAGCAGTTCTTC
CDR3: CSVEGTGVYNEQFF